Below, 31 T cell receptor beta chains from the same sample are listed, as sequenced in a study of blood T cell repertoires in COVID-19. Sequencing used immunoSEQ multiplex PCR; TCRdb keeps in-frame clones, though not all of them. Of about 170,000 clones listed, around 86% were seen once; the top ten hold over 2%. Input material: peripheral blood. The receptors stem from a woman older than 75 with COVID-19, enrolled during active disease.

This rearrangement joins TRBV5-6 to TRBJ2-5, with 7 positions matching TRBD1. There are 15 residues in the CDR3. The J segment lost 2 bases and the V segment lost 0 bases, leaving 4 bases of the junction unmatched. Germline V gene data show CDR1 as SGHDT and CDR2 as YYEEEE. The DNA for the CDR3 is TGTGCCAGCAGCTTGGCCCCGACAGGGCAAGAGACCCAGTACTTC. Translating gives CASSLAPTGQETQYF.

This clone was observed a few times. This rearrangement joins TRBV5-1 to TRBJ2-1; 10 bases agree with TRBD2. This CDR3 has 16 residues. The V segment lost 5 bases and the J segment 8 bases; nucleotides outside the gene matches: 13. CDR1 is SGHRS and CDR2 is YFSETQ in the germline V gene. CDR3 DNA sequence: TGCGCCAGCAGAGATGCAGGGACTAGCGCGACGGATGAGCAGTTCTTC. Translating gives CASRDAGTSATDEQFF.

This chain connects TRBV10-3 to TRBJ1-5; D remains ambiguous. Germline assignment: CDR1 ENHRY and CDR2 SYGVKD. The CDR3 contains 13 residues. Deletions cut 3 bases from V and 8 bases from J, with 11 bases between. This CDR3 reads CAISDEGTKPQHF. CDR3 bases: TGTGCCATCAGTGACGAGGGCACCAAGCCCCAGCATTTT.

This chain links TRBV28 with TRBJ1-1; perhaps TRBD1 as D (5 bases). The germline CDR1 and CDR2 sequences are MDHEN and SYDVKM. This CDR3 spans 16 amino acids. Trimming cost V 4 bases and J 4 bases, with 19 bases left between them. The CDR3, as DNA: TGTGCCAGCAGTTCCCCCGGGGAGGGTAGGGGCACTGAAGCTTTCTTT. This codes for CASSSPGEGRGTEAFF.

The chain carries TRBV5-8 and TRBJ2-3, with 11 nucleotides matching TRBD1. V dropped 3 bases and J dropped 6; count of bases not matched to a gene: 3. The CDR3 extends over 14 amino acids. Per germline, CDR1 SGHTS and CDR2 YDEGEE. The CDR3 nucleotides are TGTGCCAGCAGCTCGGGACAGGGGGACGATACGCAGTATTTT. Its translation: CASSSGQGDDTQYF.

The chain uses TRBV3-1 (or the pseudogene TRBV3-2) and TRBJ1-6, with TRBD1 as a possible D gene (5 bases). Germline V gene lookup returns CDR1 LGHDT and CDR2 YNNKEL (reference sequence). V was pared by 1 base and J by 7 bases, with 14 bases between. CDR3 length: 16 amino acids. CDR3 amino acids: CASSQARRRGNSPLHF. Here the CDR3 DNA reads TGTGCCAGCAGCCAAGCCCGAAGACGGGGGAATTCACCCCTCCACTTT.

V gene TRBV4-1 combines with J gene TRBJ1-1; 7 bases align to TRBD1. V dropped 3 bases and J dropped 5; count of bases not matched to a gene: 12. The CDR3 consists of 16 residues. The V gene's germline CDR1 is MGHRA and CDR2 YSYEKL. CDR3 amino acids: CASSQNPSTGSTEAFF. The CDR3 nucleotides are TGCGCCAGCAGCCAGAACCCCTCGACAGGGAGTACTGAAGCTTTCTTT.

The chain has TRBV6-5 and TRBJ2-5; the match to TRBD1 covers 9 bases. The CDR3 spans 14 residues. CDR1 is MNHEY, CDR2 SVGAGI, per germline. The junction had 7 bases not matched to a gene; V was cut back by 6 bases and J by 5 bases. CDR3 bases: TGTGCCAGCAGACCGGGACAGGGAGGCGAGACCCAGTACTTC. This sequence encodes CASRPGQGGETQYF.

The chain joins TRBV19 to TRBJ1-1; 9 bases match TRBD1. The CDR3 spans 15 residues. The germline V gene has CDR1 LNHDA and CDR2 SQIVND (reference sequence). V dropped 7 bases and J dropped 7; count of bases not matched to a gene: 13. The CDR3 loop is CASIGLWTGDSEAFF. In DNA, the CDR3 is TGTGCCAGTATTGGCTTATGGACAGGGGATAGTGAAGCTTTCTTT.

The chain links TRBV29-1 to TRBJ2-3, with 8 bases aligning to TRBD2. V lost 3 bases to trimming and J lost 3 bases; unmatched junction nucleotides: 5. The CDR3 loop spans 14 amino acids. CDR1 and CDR2 from the germline V gene are SQVTM and ANQGSEA. The CDR3 sequence is CSVDLPSGTDTQYF. DNA of the CDR3: TGCAGCGTTGACTTGCCTAGCGGGACAGATACGCAGTATTTT.

This rearrangement joins TRBV27 to TRBJ1-2; D not resolved. The V end was cut by 6 bases, the J end by 6 bases, with 14 bases between. Germline V gene lookup returns CDR1 MNHEY and CDR2 SMNVEV (reference sequence). The CDR3 is 13 amino acids. In nucleotides, the CDR3 is TGTGCCAGCAGGCCCTATTTTGGAGATGGCTACACCTTC. Amino acids: CASRPYFGDGYTF.

Concerning this clone: The sample holds other DNA sequences that translate to the same CDR3. The chain carries TRBV6-5 and TRBJ1-1; D unclear. Germline CDR1 reads MNHEY; CDR2 reads SVGAGI. V gave up 6 bases and J gave up 2 bases, with 10 bases separating them. This CDR3 spans 13 amino acids. This CDR3 reads CASRRELNTEAFF. The CDR3 bases are TGTGCCAGCAGACGCGAGTTAAACACTGAAGCTTTCTTT.

The V call is TRBV7-3, the J call TRBJ1-1; TRBD1 is a possible D gene (5 bases). V was cut by 0 bases and J by 3 bases, with 11 bases left in between. The CDR3 loop spans 15 amino acids. CDR1 and CDR2 (germline): SGHTA, FQGTGA. CDR3 residues: CASSLTAGLDTEAFF. In nucleotides, the CDR3 is TGTGCCAGCAGCTTAACGGCGGGGCTGGACACTGAAGCTTTCTTT.

The chain couples TRBV20-1 to TRBJ2-1; TRBD2 agrees at 12 bases. This CDR3 contains 18 residues. The V gene end was trimmed by 3 bases and the J gene end by 3 bases; junction bases not matched to a gene: 12. The germline V gene encodes CDR1 DFQATT and CDR2 SNEGSKA (reference sequence). The CDR3 nucleotides are TGCAGTGCTAGTAAGGGACTAGCGGGTTTGAGGTTCTACAATGAGCAGTTCTTC. Its translation is CSASKGLAGLRFYNEQFF.

The chain links TRBV5-6 to TRBJ2-5; TRBD2 agrees at 13 bases. J lost 3 bases, V lost 3 bases, and 5 bases had no gene match. This CDR3 is built from 16 residues. Per germline, CDR1 SGHDT and CDR2 YYEEEE. CDR3: CASSSGLAGREETQYF. In DNA form, the CDR3 reads TGTGCCAGCAGCTCGGGACTAGCGGGAAGGGAAGAGACCCAGTACTTC.

V gene TRBV10-3 combines with J gene TRBJ1-1, with 12 bases aligning to TRBD1. Germline CDR1 reads ENHRY; CDR2 reads SYGVKD. The length of the CDR3 is 14 residues. V shed 8 bases and J 5 bases; nucleotides not matched to a gene: 6. Written as DNA, the CDR3 is TGTGCCATCGAACGGGACAGGGGGCGTACTGAAGCTTTCTTT. Translating gives CAIERDRGRTEAFF.

This chain uses TRBV14 with TRBJ2-1; 9 bases align to TRBD1. The germline gives CDR1 SGHDN, CDR2 FVKESK. The CDR3 has 16 amino acids. J lost 0 bases, V lost 6 bases, and 6 bases had no gene match. The CDR3 bases are TGTGCCAGCAGATCCAACAGGGGGCCCTCCTACAATGAGCAGTTCTTC. The encoded protein is CASRSNRGPSYNEQFF. Full variable domain (remainder filled in from reference TRBV14 and TRBJ2-1): EAGVTQFPSHSVIEKGQTVTLRCDPISGHDNLYWYRRVMGKEIKFLLHFVKESKQDESGMPNNRFLAERTGGTYSTLKVQPAELEDSGVYFCASRSNRGPSYNEQFFGPGTRLTVL.

V is TRBV7-9 and J is TRBJ2-7; maybe TRBD1 (5 bases). V dropped 5 bases and J dropped 3 bases, with 14 bases sitting between them. CDR1 is SEHNR and CDR2 is FQNEAQ in the germline V gene (reference sequence). The CDR3 loop spans 14 amino acids. In nucleotides, the CDR3 is TGTGCCAGCAGCCATGGACAAGGAAACTACGAGCAGTACTTC. Protein: CASSHGQGNYEQYF.

The chain links TRBV6-4 to TRBJ2-2; tentative D call: TRBD2 (5 bases). Germline V gene lookup returns CDR1 MRHNA and CDR2 SNTAGT. With 3 bases removed from V and 5 bases from J, the gap between germline ends came to 13 bases. This CDR3 has 15 amino acids. The CDR3 here is CASSEEATRTGELFF. The CDR3 coding sequence is TGTGCCAGCAGTGAGGAGGCAACGAGGACCGGGGAGCTGTTTTTT.

This clone was counted between two and nine times. The chain combines TRBV9 with TRBJ1-1; perhaps TRBD1 as D (6 bases). Trimming removed 5 bases from V and 4 bases from J, with 12 bases in between. The CDR3 spans 13 residues. Germline CDR1 is SGDLS and CDR2 is YYNGEE. The CDR3 nucleotides are TGTGCCAGCAGTTTCAAAGGGGGCACTGAAGCTTTCTTT. It codes for CASSFKGGTEAFF.

The chain couples TRBV12-5 to TRBJ1-1, with D tentatively TRBD1 (5 bases). V lost 1 base, J lost 0 bases, and 9 bases lay in between. The germline V gene has CDR1 LGHNT and CDR2 FRNRAP. This CDR3 spans 15 amino acids. DNA for the CDR3: TGTGCTAGTGGTTTGGACCCGACAGTGAACACTGAAGCTTTCTTT. The encoded protein is CASGLDPTVNTEAFF.

The V gene is TRBV19, the J gene TRBJ1-1; D may be TRBD1 (5 bases). Germline CDR1 reads LNHDA; CDR2 reads SQIVND (reference sequence). This CDR3 region has 14 residues. Trimming left V 3 bases short and J 7 bases short, with 15 bases between. The CDR3 DNA is TGTGCCAGTAGTATGGTCTCAGGGATGGGTGAAGCTTTCTTT. Protein sequence: CASSMVSGMGEAFF.

This chain connects TRBV5-1 to TRBJ2-7, with 9 bases identical to TRBD1. Germline-derived CDR1 and CDR2 are SGHRS and YFSETQ. Trimming took 4 bases from V and 3 from J; bases not matched to a gene: 5. This CDR3 has 14 residues. CDR3 DNA sequence: TGCGCCAGCAGCACGACAGGGGGGGACTACGAGCAGTACTTC. The encoded protein is CASSTTGGDYEQYF. The full variable domain, its missing parts supplied by reference TRBV5-1 and TRBJ2-7, is KAGVTQTPRYLIKTRGQQVTLSCSPISGHRSVSWYQQTPGQGLQFLFEYFSETQRNKGNFPGRFSGRQFSNSRSEMNVSTLELGDSALYLCASSTTGGDYEQYFGPGTRLTVT.

The genes are TRBV6-1 and TRBJ1-1, with D maybe TRBD1 (5 bases). Germline CDR1 and CDR2: MNHNS and SASEGT. V was clipped by 6 bases and J by 1 base, with 12 bases between them. CDR3 size: 14 residues. Here the CDR3 DNA reads TGTGCCAGCAGGGGGGGTTCAGGGAACACTGAAGCTTTCTTT. Residues: CASRGGSGNTEAFF.

This clone was recorded only once. In nucleotides, the CDR3 is TGTGCCAGCAGCGTAGGGTCCCTAGCGTCCGGGAACGAGCAGTACTTC. It translates to CASSVGSLASGNEQYF. The rearrangement uses TRBV9 and TRBJ2-7; D is possibly TRBD2 (6 bases). This CDR3 is built from 16 residues. Trimming cost V 0 bases and J 5 bases, with 18 bases left between them. Germline assignment: CDR1 SGDLS and CDR2 YYNGEE.

The chain's CDR3 is CASSTNRPGRGGSQYF. The CDR3 region has the DNA TGTGCCAGCAGTACAAACCGACCCGGACGTGGCGGGTCGCAGTACTTC. The V call is TRBV2, the J call TRBJ2-7; perhaps TRBD2 as D (5 bases). Trimming cost V 5 bases and J 9 bases, with 26 bases left between them. The CDR3 loop spans 16 amino acids. Germline lookup yields CDR1 SNHLY and CDR2 FYNNEI.

The V call is TRBV11-2, the J call TRBJ1-1; the D is unclear. Trimming shortened V by 3 bases and J by 8 bases, and 16 bases separated the two germline ends. From germline, CDR1 is SGHAT and CDR2 FQNNGV. The CDR3 is made up of 14 amino acids. In DNA form, the CDR3 reads TGTGCCAGCAGCTTTACGGGGAGTAATGGCGAAGCTTTCTTT. Its translation: CASSFTGSNGEAFF.

This clone has just one count. The rearrangement uses TRBV27 and TRBJ2-7, with 8 bases fitting TRBD1. Germline-derived CDR1 and CDR2 are MNHEY and SMNVEV (reference sequence). The CDR3 length is 13 residues. V trimming: 4 bases; J trimming: 3 bases; junction bases outside the gene matches: 2. The CDR3 DNA sequence: TGTGCCAGCAGTTCAGGACAGGGCTACGAGCAGTACTTC. This translates into CASSSGQGYEQYF.

The V gene is TRBV7-2, the J gene TRBJ2-1; 15 bases map to TRBD2. The CDR3 spans 15 residues. Germline CDR1 reads SGHTA; CDR2 reads FQGNSA. V trimming: 4 bases; J trimming: 9 bases; junction bases outside the gene matches: 4. CDR3 nucleotide sequence: TGTGCCAGCAGCTCCGGACTAGCGGGAGGGAGTGAGCAGTTCTTC. Protein: CASSSGLAGGSEQFF.

This rearrangement joins TRBV2 to TRBJ1-1, with 8 bases matching TRBD1. The CDR3 totals 14 residues. The germline V gene encodes CDR1 SNHLY and CDR2 FYNNEI. The V and J ends lost 10 bases and 0 bases, in that order; junction bases with no gene match: 7. Here the CDR3 reads CAIRQGRMNTEAFF. The DNA of the CDR3 is TGTGCCATCAGACAGGGGAGAATGAACACTGAAGCTTTCTTT.

Worth noting for this clone: At one boundary the junction diverges from the germline segment, which might be a read error. The J gene is TRBJ2-7, the V gene TRBV7-7; D gene ambiguous. Germline loops: CDR1 SSHAT, CDR2 FNYEAQ (reference sequence). There are 15 residues in the CDR3. The CDR3 nucleotides read TGTGCTAGCAGTCATCCTTGGCAGGCCCGCTACGAGCAGTACTTC. Its translation: CASSHPWQARYEQYF.